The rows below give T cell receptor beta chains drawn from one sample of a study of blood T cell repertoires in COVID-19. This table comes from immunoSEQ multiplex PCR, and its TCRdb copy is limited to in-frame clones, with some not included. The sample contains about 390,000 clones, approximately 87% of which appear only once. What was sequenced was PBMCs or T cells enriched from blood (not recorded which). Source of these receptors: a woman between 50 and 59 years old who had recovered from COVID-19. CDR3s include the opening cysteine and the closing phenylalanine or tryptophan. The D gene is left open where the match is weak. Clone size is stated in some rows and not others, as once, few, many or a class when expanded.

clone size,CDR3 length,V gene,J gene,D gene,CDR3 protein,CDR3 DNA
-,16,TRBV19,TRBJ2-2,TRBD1,CASSIGDRVTTGELFF,TGTGCCAGTAGTATAGGGGACAGGGTGACTACCGGGGAGCTGTTTTTT
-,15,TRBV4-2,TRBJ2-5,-,CASRLLQGSGETQYF,TGTGCCAGCAGACTTCTCCAGGGTTCAGGAGAGACCCAGTACTTC
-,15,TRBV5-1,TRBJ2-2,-,CASSLAWGRVGELFF,TGCGCCAGCAGCTTGGCCTGGGGCCGAGTCGGGGAGCTGTTTTTT
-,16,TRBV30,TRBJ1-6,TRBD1,CAWSVKTGGYNSPLHF,TGTGCCTGGAGTGTAAAGACAGGGGGATATAATTCACCCCTCCACTTT
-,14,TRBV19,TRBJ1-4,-,CASRRQATNEKLFF,TGTGCCAGTAGGAGACAGGCAACTAATGAAAAACTGTTTTTT
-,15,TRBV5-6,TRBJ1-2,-,CASSLAGRVENGYTF,TGTGCCAGCAGCTTGGCTGGCAGGGTAGAGAATGGCTACACCTTC
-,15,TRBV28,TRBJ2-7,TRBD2,CASSSGGAGGDEQYF,TGTGCCAGCAGTTCCGGGGGAGCGGGGGGTGACGAGCAGTACTTC
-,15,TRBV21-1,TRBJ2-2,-,CASSKGQGAVGELFF,TGTGCCAGCAGCAAGGGACAGGGGGCCGTGGGGGAGCTGTTTTTT
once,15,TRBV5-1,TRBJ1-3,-,CASSFGGAPGNTIYF,TGCGCCAGCAGCTTCGGGGGGGCCCCTGGAAACACCATATATTTT
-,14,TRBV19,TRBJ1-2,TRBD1,CASSGTGANYGYTF,TGTGCCAGTAGTGGGACAGGGGCAAACTATGGCTACACCTTC
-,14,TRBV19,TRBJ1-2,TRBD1,CASRSRSQGGGYTF,TGTGCCAGCCGTTCACGGAGCCAAGGGGGCGGCTACACCTTC
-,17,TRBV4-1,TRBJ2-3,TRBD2,CASSQESLAGQTDTQYF,TGCGCCAGCAGCCAAGAATCCCTAGCGGGACAGACAGATACGCAGTATTTT
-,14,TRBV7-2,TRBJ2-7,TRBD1,CASSLVGQPYEQYF,TGTGCCAGCAGCTTAGTGGGACAGCCCTACGAGCAGTACTTC
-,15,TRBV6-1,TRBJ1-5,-,CASSEPRGSNQPQHF,TGTGCCAGCAGTGAGCCAAGGGGGAGCAATCAGCCCCAGCATTTT
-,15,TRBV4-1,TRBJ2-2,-,CASSGATTNTGELFF,TGCGCCAGCAGCGGGGCTACCACGAACACCGGGGAGCTGTTTTTT
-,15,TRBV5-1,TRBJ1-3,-,CASRRGDFSGNTIYF,TGCGCCAGTCGCCGAGGGGACTTCTCTGGAAACACCATATATTTT
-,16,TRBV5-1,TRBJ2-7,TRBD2,CASGRTSGGTPDEQYF,TGCGCCAGCGGACGGACTAGCGGGGGCACTCCTGACGAGCAGTACTTC
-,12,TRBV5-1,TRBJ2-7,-,CASGQSSYEQYF,TGCGCCAGCGGGCAGAGCTCCTACGAGCAGTACTTC
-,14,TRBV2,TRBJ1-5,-,CASRRQAGDQPQHF,TGTGCCAGCCGTCGACAAGCAGGGGATCAGCCCCAGCATTTT
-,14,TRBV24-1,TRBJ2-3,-,CATSDPRAGDTQYF,TGTGCCACCAGTGACCCCCGGGCGGGGGATACGCAGTATTTT
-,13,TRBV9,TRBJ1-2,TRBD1,CASSVTGLGGYTF,TGTGCCAGCAGCGTGACAGGGTTAGGTGGCTACACCTTC
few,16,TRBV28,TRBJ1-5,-,CASSPKRATSNQPQHF,TGTGCCAGCAGTCCCAAGAGGGCCACTAGCAATCAGCCCCAGCATTTT
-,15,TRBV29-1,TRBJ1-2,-,CSVEDSRSINYGYTF,TGCAGCGTAGAGGACAGCCGGTCGATTAACTATGGCTACACCTTC
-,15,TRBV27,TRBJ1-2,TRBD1,CASSPKRGGLGGYTF,TGTGCCAGCAGTCCGAAAAGAGGGGGCTTGGGCGGCTACACCTTC
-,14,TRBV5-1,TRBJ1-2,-,CASSLAGTGDGYTF,TGCGCCAGCAGCTTAGCAGGGACTGGGGATGGCTACACCTTC
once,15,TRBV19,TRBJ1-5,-,CASSISYLGDQPQHF,TGTGCCAGTAGTATCAGTTACCTGGGCGATCAGCCCCAGCATTTT
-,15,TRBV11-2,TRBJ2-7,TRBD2,CASSPATSGAYEQYF,TGTGCCAGCAGTCCCGCCACTAGCGGGGCTTACGAGCAGTACTTC
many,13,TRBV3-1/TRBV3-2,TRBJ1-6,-,CASSQARDSPLHF,TGTGCCAGCAGCCAAGCGAGGGATTCACCCCTCCACTTT
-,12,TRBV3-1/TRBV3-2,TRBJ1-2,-,CASWEGRNGYTF,TGTGCCAGTTGGGAGGGGCGAAATGGCTACACCTTC
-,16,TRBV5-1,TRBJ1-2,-,CASSFSTDRTSGGYTF,TGCGCCAGCAGCTTCTCAACGGACCGGACTTCGGGGGGCTACACCTTC
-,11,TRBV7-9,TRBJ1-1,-,CASSRLREAFF,TGTGCCAGCAGCCGGCTCAGGGAAGCTTTCTTT
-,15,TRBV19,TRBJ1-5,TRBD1,CATTGGQGAGQPQHF,TGTGCCACCACGGGAGGACAGGGGGCAGGTCAGCCCCAGCATTTT
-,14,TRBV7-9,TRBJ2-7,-,CASSARGVSYEQYF,TGTGCCAGCAGCGCCAGGGGGGTTAGCTACGAGCAGTACTTC
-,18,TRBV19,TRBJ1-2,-,CASSPLGVRMDSIYGYTF,TGTGCCAGTAGTCCTCTCGGGGTACGAATGGACAGCATCTATGGCTACACCTTC
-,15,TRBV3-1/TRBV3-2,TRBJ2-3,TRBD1,CASSQGQGGVDTQYF,TGTGCCAGCAGCCAGGGACAGGGGGGGGTCGATACGCAGTATTTT
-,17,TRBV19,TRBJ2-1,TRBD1,CASRPLIHRGNRNEQFF,TGTGCCAGTAGACCCCTCATACACAGGGGGAATCGGAATGAGCAGTTCTTC
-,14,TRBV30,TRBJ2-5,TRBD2,CAWTSGGAQETQYF,TGTGCCTGGACTAGCGGGGGGGCCCAAGAGACCCAGTACTTC
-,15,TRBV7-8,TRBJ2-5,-,CASSLASWQKETQYF,TGTGCCAGCAGCTTAGCTTCTTGGCAGAAAGAGACCCAGTACTTC
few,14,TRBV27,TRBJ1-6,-,CASRKTAGVPPLHF,TGTGCCAGCAGGAAAACTGCGGGGGTTCCACCCCTCCACTTT
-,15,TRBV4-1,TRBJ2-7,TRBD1,CASSQEAQGAYEQYF,TGCGCCAGCAGCCAAGAAGCACAGGGGGCTTACGAGCAGTACTTC
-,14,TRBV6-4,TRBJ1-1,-,CASRRDLMNTEAFF,TGTGCCAGCAGGCGGGACTTGATGAACACTGAAGCTTTCTTT
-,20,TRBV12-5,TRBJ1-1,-,CASGLVVYSPGREEGTEAFF,TGTGCTAGTGGTTTGGTTGTATATTCACCTGGGAGGGAAGAGGGCACTGAAGCTTTCTTT
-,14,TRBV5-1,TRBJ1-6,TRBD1,CASKRTGGNSPLHF,TGCGCCAGTAAAAGGACAGGGGGTAATTCACCCCTCCACTTT
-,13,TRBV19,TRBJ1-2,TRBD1,CASGRTGFYGYTF,TGTGCCAGTGGTCGGACAGGTTTTTATGGCTACACCTTC
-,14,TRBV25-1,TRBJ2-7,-,CASRGKGGVGEQYF,TGTGCCAGCAGAGGAAAAGGGGGGGTCGGGGAGCAGTACTTC
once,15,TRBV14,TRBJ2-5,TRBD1,CASSQTGGSVETQYF,TGTGCCAGCAGCCAAACAGGGGGCTCCGTGGAGACCCAGTACTTC
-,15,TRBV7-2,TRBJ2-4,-,CASSSRSGSASIQYF,TGTGCCAGCAGCTCCCGGAGTGGTAGCGCCAGCATTCAGTACTTC
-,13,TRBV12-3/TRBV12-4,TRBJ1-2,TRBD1,CASTPDRVYGYTF,TGTGCCAGCACACCGGACAGGGTCTATGGCTACACCTTC
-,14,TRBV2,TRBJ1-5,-,CAISTEYSNQPQHF,TGTGCCATATCGACAGAGTATAGCAATCAGCCCCAGCATTTT
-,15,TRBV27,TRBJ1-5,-,CASSLAGAGAQPQHF,TGTGCCAGCAGTTTAGCGGGGGCGGGGGCGCAGCCCCAGCATTTT
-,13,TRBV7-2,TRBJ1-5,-,CASSQGGNQPQHF,TGTGCCAGCAGCCAGGGAGGGAATCAGCCCCAGCATTTT
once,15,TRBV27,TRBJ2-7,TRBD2,CASSPTSGSSYEQYF,TGTGCCAGCAGCCCGACTAGCGGGAGCTCCTACGAGCAGTACTTC
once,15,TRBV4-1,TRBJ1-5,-,CASSPGTEDDQPQHF,TGCGCCAGCAGCCCGGGGACTGAGGATGATCAGCCCCAGCATTTT